This T cell receptor (beta chain) appears in the sequencing data of a study of T cell responses to AZD1222 COVID-19 vaccine. Findings and caveats of the study: The peak T cell response came first, and repertoires were sampled only after it.

Sequencing used immunoSEQ multiplex PCR; TCRdb keeps in-frame clones, though not all of them. The sample lists some 60,000 clones, 80% to 90% occurring once. As concerns this clone: Its matching antigen is unknown.

The origin of this receptor is an adult in good health. Sequenced here: peripheral blood, sampled on day 0 of AZD1222 vaccination.

The CDR3 loop reads CAISEGRAGPFDGYTF. The CDR3 DNA reads as TGTGCCATCAGTGAGGGGAGGGCAGGGCCCTTCGATGGCTACACCTTC. The chain links TRBV10-3 to TRBJ1-2, with a tentative D call TRBD1 (5 bases). Trimming removed 2 bases from V and 6 bases from J, with 19 bases in between. The CDR3 runs to 16 residues. CDR1 and CDR2 from the germline V gene are ENHRY and SYGVKD.